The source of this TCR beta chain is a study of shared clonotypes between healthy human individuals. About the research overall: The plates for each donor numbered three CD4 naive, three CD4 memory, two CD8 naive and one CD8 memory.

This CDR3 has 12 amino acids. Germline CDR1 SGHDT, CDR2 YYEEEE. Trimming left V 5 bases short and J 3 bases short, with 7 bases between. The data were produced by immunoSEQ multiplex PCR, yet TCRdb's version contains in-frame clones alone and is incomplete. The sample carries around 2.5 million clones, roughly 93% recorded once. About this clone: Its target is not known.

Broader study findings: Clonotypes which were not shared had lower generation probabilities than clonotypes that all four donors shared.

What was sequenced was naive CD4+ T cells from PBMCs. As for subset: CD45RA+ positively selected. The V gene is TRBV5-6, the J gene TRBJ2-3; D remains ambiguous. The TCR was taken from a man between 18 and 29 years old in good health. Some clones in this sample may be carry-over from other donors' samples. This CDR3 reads CASSFGTDTQYF. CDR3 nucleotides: TGTGCCAGCAGTTTCGGGACAGATACGCAGTATTTT.